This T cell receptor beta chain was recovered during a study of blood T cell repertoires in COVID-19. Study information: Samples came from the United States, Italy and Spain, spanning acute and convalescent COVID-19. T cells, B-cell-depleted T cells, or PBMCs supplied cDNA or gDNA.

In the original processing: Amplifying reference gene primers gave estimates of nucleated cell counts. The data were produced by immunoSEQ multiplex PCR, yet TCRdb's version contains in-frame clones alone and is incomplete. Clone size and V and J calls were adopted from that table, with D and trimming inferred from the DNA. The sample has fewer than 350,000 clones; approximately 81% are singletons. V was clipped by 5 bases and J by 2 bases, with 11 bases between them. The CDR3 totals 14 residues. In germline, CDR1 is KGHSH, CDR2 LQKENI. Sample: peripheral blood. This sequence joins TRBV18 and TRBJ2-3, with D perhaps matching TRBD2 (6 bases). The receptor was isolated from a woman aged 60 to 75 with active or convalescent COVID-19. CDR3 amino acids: CASSIRTNTDTQYF. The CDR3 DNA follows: TGTGCCAGCTCAATTCGGACTAACACAGATACGCAGTATTTT.